This T cell receptor beta chain was profiled in a study of OX40 agonist ivuxolimab in advanced cancers. Across the whole study: It was ivuxolimab, an agonistic anti-OX40 (CD134) antibody, that patients were treated with. Enrollees could have had prior anti-PD-1, anti-PD-L1 or anti-CTLA-4 therapy, which approximately 40% had received. Whole-study findings and limits: Expanded clones were, on average, more numerous in CD8+ T cells than in CD4+. CD4+ and CD8+ blood T cells expanded clonally by week 6 at 0.1 to 3.0 mg/kg.

Turning to this clone: Its specificity is not known.

Profiling relied on immunoSEQ multiplex PCR, and the TCRdb table lists in-frame clones only, not all of them. Among approximately 67,000 clones listed, 70% to 90% were seen once. J was trimmed by 0 bases and V by 1 base; bases with no gene match: 3. CDR1 and CDR2 (germline): SGHDN, FVKESK. The CDR3 totals 16 residues. J is TRBJ2-1 and V is TRBV14; 7 nucleotides align to TRBD2. The sequence was obtained from an adult with an advanced solid tumor such as melanoma, head and neck, liver or kidney cancer. Source: CD4+ or CD8+ T cells sorted from blood, taken in a trial of the OX40 agonist ivuxolimab. The CDR3 sequence: CASSQAAGSSYNEQFF. The CDR3 DNA is TGTGCCAGCAGCCAAGCAGCGGGAAGCTCCTACAATGAGCAGTTCTTC.